A single sample is the source of the 30 T cell receptor beta chains below, sequenced in a study of liver allograft versus peripheral blood T cells. Study background: Recipients' peripheral blood supplied the T cell receptor repertoires against which those in transplanted livers were compared.

TCRdb re-derived calls from the reads in MiXCR, one entry per CDR3 protein. This table has about 9,000 distinct CDR3 sequences, approximately 16% appearing once. The receptors were sampled from a human patient who had a liver transplant. The graft donor may account for some of the T cells.

By share, this clonotype ranks as medium-sized (0.01 to 0.1%). The V and J genes are TRBV28 and TRBJ2-1, with 8 nucleotides matching TRBD1. V shed 5 bases and J 5 bases; nucleotides not matched to a gene: 5. The CDR3 has 14 residues. The germline gives CDR1 MDHEN, CDR2 SYDVKM. The chain's CDR3 is CASSGRTGNNEQFF. Here the CDR3 DNA reads TGTGCCAGCAGTGGGAGGACAGGGAACAATGAGCAGTTCTTC.

This clonotype rates as medium-sized. The genes are TRBV24-1 and TRBJ1-4; D ambiguous. Germline CDR1 KGHDR, CDR2 SFDVKD. V lost 4 bases to trimming and J lost 0 bases, with 8 bases between them. The CDR3 loop spans 15 amino acids. The CDR3 nucleotides are TGTGCCACCAGTGACTCAGGAGCAACTAATGAAAAACTGTTTTTT. It translates to CATSDSGATNEKLFF.

This clonotype has just a few counts. This chain uses TRBV28 with TRBJ2-7; D might be TRBD2 (6 bases). From germline, CDR1 is MDHEN and CDR2 SYDVKM. The V and J ends lost 8 bases and 2 bases respectively, with 10 bases between them. The CDR3 totals 12 residues. The CDR3 spells CASGAGPYEQYF. CDR3 coding DNA: TGTGCCAGCGGAGCGGGTCCCTACGAGCAGTACTTC.

In the case of this clonotype: Being one base from a much bigger clone, this may be a read error. This CDR3 reads CASSSGTGGDQPQHF. In DNA form, the CDR3 reads TGTGCCAGCAGTTCCGGGACAGGGGGCGATCAGCCCCAGCATTTT. The J gene is TRBJ1-5, the V gene TRBV6-6, with TRBD1 matching over 12 bases. Germline CDR1 is MNHNY and CDR2 is SVGAGI (reference sequence). V lost 4 bases to trimming and J lost 5 bases; unmatched junction nucleotides: 3. The CDR3 length is 15 residues.

This clonotype was observed a few times. CDR3 sequence reads: CASRGGQNNNEKLFF. DNA for the CDR3: TGTGCCAGCAGGGGGGGACAGAACAATAATGAAAAACTGTTTTTT. The chain joins TRBV12-3 or TRBV12-4 to TRBJ1-4, with 7 bases fitting TRBD1. Unmatched junction bases numbered 8, after V lost 6 bases and J lost 4 bases. The CDR3 runs 15 residues.

In this sample, this clonotype turned up many times. The chain uses TRBV6-1 and TRBJ2-7; D possibly corresponds to TRBD1 (5 bases). Germline loops: CDR1 MNHNS, CDR2 SASEGT. This CDR3 comprises 13 residues. Trimming shortened V by 3 bases and J by 5 bases, and 11 bases separated the two germline ends. The DNA of the CDR3 is TGTGCCAGCAGTGAGTCAGGGCGGAACGAGCAGTACTTC. This encodes CASSESGRNEQYF.

In this sample, this clonotype turned up a few times. This rearrangement joins TRBV20-1 to TRBJ1-1; D is possibly TRBD1 (6 bases). Trimming took 6 bases from V and 5 from J, leaving 16 bases between them. CDR3 length equals 13 residues. Germline-derived CDR1 and CDR2 are DFQATT and SNEGSKA (reference sequence). The DNA of the CDR3 is TGCAGTGCCTTCCAGGGGAGCGATACTGAAGCTTTCTTT. This sequence encodes CSAFQGSDTEAFF.

The chain employs TRBV7-3 and TRBJ2-2; weak D call: TRBD2 (5 bases). Germline-derived CDR1 and CDR2 are SGHTA and FQGTGA. V was trimmed by 5 bases and J by 1 base, leaving 14 bases between them. The CDR3 is 16 residues long. CDR3 region: CASSPPGGLNTGELFF. The DNA for the CDR3 is TGTGCCAGCAGCCCCCCGGGCGGGTTGAACACCGGGGAGCTGTTTTTT.

By proportion, this clonotype is medium-sized. The chain uses TRBV27 and TRBJ1-5; the D is unclear. CDR3 size: 14 residues. The V and J ends lost 3 bases and 1 base respectively, with 7 bases between them. The germline gives CDR1 MNHEY, CDR2 SMNVEV (reference sequence). CDR3 loop: CASSFKPSNQPQHF. The CDR3 DNA reads as TGTGCCAGCAGTTTCAAACCCAGCAATCAGCCCCAGCATTTT.

In regard to this clonotype: A much larger clone lies one base from this, so it may be a read error. The chain is built from TRBV7-9 and TRBJ1-2; D remains unclear. Germline lookup yields CDR1 SEHNR and CDR2 FQNEAQ (reference sequence). CDR3 length: 11 residues. DNA for the CDR3: TGTGTCAGCGTCACTGAGGGTGGCTACACCTTC. Amino acids: CVSVTEGGYTF.

This clonotype rates as medium-sized. The rearrangement uses TRBV19 and TRBJ2-6; TRBD1 matches 7 bases. The CDR3 runs to 16 residues. Germline CDR1 LNHDA, CDR2 SQIVND (reference sequence). V shed 9 bases and J 1 base; nucleotides not matched to a gene: 9. CDR3 sequence: CASQRQGGSGANVLTF. In nucleotides, the CDR3 is TGTGCCAGCCAGAGACAGGGTGGGTCTGGGGCCAACGTCCTGACTTTC.

By share, this clonotype ranks as medium-sized. The V and J genes are TRBV7-2 and TRBJ1-5; D unclear. CDR1 and CDR2 from the germline V gene are SGHTA and FQGNSA. V was clipped by 6 bases and J by 2 bases, with 11 bases between them. The CDR3 sequence is 14 residues long. The CDR3 region has the DNA TGTGCCAGCAGTCGGACGGGAGGCAATCAGCCCCAGCATTTT. Encoded protein: CASSRTGGNQPQHF.

To note about this clonotype: It may be a read error: a sequence one base away is much more abundant. The chain joins TRBV10-3 to TRBJ1-5, with 9 bases matching TRBD1. Germline loops: CDR1 ENHRY, CDR2 SYGVKD. The CDR3 covers 18 residues. CDR3 region: CTISATGTGPTRNQPQHF. As DNA, the CDR3 is TGTACCATCAGTGCAACCGGGACAGGGCCGACTCGCAATCAGCCCCAGCATTTT.

The chain combines TRBV20-1 with TRBJ1-5; D is unresolved. Trimming shortened V by 3 bases and J by 8 bases, and 8 bases separated the two germline ends. Germline V gene sequence: CDR1 DFQATT, CDR2 SNEGSKA (reference sequence). There are 11 residues in the CDR3. CDR3 sequence reads: CSASLGEPQHF. CDR3 bases: TGCAGTGCTAGTCTCGGGGAGCCCCAGCATTTT.

By sample fraction, this clonotype is medium-sized. The chain links TRBV13 to TRBJ2-3; D is ambiguous. CDR1 and CDR2 (germline): PRHDT, FYEKMQ (reference sequence). Trimming stripped 0 bases from V and 3 bases from J, with 10 bases between. This CDR3 has 15 amino acids. The CDR3 protein is CASSLGLGGTDTQYF. Here the CDR3 DNA reads TGTGCCAGCAGCTTAGGCCTTGGCGGAACAGATACGCAGTATTTT.

This clonotype is classed as medium-sized. The chain recombines TRBV10-3 with TRBJ2-7; the D is unclear. This CDR3 comprises 16 residues. Trimming cost V 4 bases and J 4 bases, with 20 bases left between them. Looked up from germline, CDR1 is ENHRY and CDR2 is SYGVKD. The CDR3 spells CAISALHGQQSYEQYF. CDR3 bases: TGTGCCATCAGTGCCCTCCATGGGCAACAATCTTACGAGCAGTACTTC.

This clonotype was counted many times. The V gene is TRBV20-1, the J gene TRBJ1-4; the D gene is possibly TRBD1 (6 bases). CDR3 size: 14 residues. V lost 1 base and J 6 bases, leaving 12 bases between the germline ends. Germline V gene sequence: CDR1 DFQATT, CDR2 SNEGSKA (reference sequence). The CDR3 spells CSARGDTNYEKLFF. CDR3 DNA: TGCAGTGCTAGAGGGGACACTAACTATGAAAAACTGTTTTTT.

The chain combines TRBV20-1 with TRBJ2-5; TRBD1 might be the D (5 bases). CDR1 and CDR2 (germline): DFQATT, SNEGSKA (reference sequence). This CDR3 is 15 amino acids long. V was cut by 2 bases and J by 2 bases, with 15 bases left in between. This chain's CDR3 is CSARRRGRAQETQYF. The CDR3 coding sequence is TGCAGTGCTAGACGGAGAGGCAGGGCTCAAGAGACCCAGTACTTC.

By share, this clonotype ranks as medium-sized. The CDR3 reads CASSVVQRGNNEQFF. The DNA of the CDR3 is TGTGCCAGTTCTGTAGTCCAGCGGGGAAACAATGAGCAGTTCTTC. The chain couples TRBV19 to TRBJ2-1; TRBD2 agrees at 7 bases. The CDR3 covers 15 residues. Trimming at V came to 8 bases and at J to 5 bases, leaving 12 bases not matched to a gene. CDR1 LNHDA and CDR2 SQIVND come from the germline V gene (reference sequence).

By its share, this clonotype is medium-sized. The chain recombines TRBV10-3 with TRBJ2-3, with D perhaps TRBD1 (5 bases). Trimming took 0 bases from V and 6 from J, leaving 13 bases between them. The CDR3 is 15 amino acids. The germline gives CDR1 ENHRY, CDR2 SYGVKD. The CDR3 here is CAISESGQGRDTQYF. CDR3 bases: TGTGCCATCAGTGAGTCGGGGCAGGGAAGGGATACGCAGTATTTT.

This clonotype is labeled medium-sized. This chain connects TRBV19 to TRBJ1-4; the D gene is possibly TRBD1 (6 bases). Trimming removed 3 bases from V and 11 bases from J, with 19 bases in between. This CDR3 is built from 15 residues. Germline V gene sequence: CDR1 LNHDA, CDR2 SQIVND (reference sequence). As DNA, the CDR3 is TGTGCCAGTAGTATTCTGCAGGGGATTGTTCAGAAACTGTTTTTT. As protein: CASSILQGIVQKLFF.

This clonotype came up many times. The rearrangement joins TRBV18 to TRBJ1-2; D is undetermined. Germline V gene lookup returns CDR1 KGHSH and CDR2 LQKENI. The CDR3 has 14 residues. The V and J ends lost 5 bases and 3 bases respectively, with 13 bases between them. The CDR3: CASSALGNDYGYTF. The CDR3 region has the DNA TGTGCCAGCTCAGCCCTCGGGAACGACTATGGCTACACCTTC. The full variable domain, completed using reference TRBV18 and TRBJ1-2, is NAGVMQNPRHLVRRRGQEARLRCSPMKGHSHVYWYRQLPEEGLKFMVYLQKENIIDESGMPKERFSAEFPKEGPSILRIQQVVRGDSAAYFCASSALGNDYGYTFGSGTRLTVV.

The chain links TRBV28 to TRBJ2-1, with D possibly being TRBD2 (7 bases). Germline CDR1 is MDHEN and CDR2 is SYDVKM. The CDR3 has 13 residues. The V gene lost 6 bases and the J gene lost 15 bases, with 21 bases spanning the gap. CDR3 in amino acids: CASSSPGGGRGFF. The CDR3 nucleotides are TGTGCCAGCAGCTCGCCGGGGGGCGGGCGGGGGTTCTTC. Based on the CDR3 plus reference TRBV28 and TRBJ2-1, the full variable domain is DVKVTQSSRYLVKRTGEKVFLECVQDMDHENMFWYRQDPGLGLRLIYFSYDVKMKEKGDIPEGYSVSREKKERFSLILESASTNQTSMYLCASSSPGGGRGFFGPGTRLTVL.

Concerning this clonotype itself: A much larger clone lies a single base off, so this may be a read error. The rearrangement links TRBV19 to TRBJ2-3, with unresolved D. This CDR3 comprises 12 residues. Germline CDR1 LNHDA, CDR2 SQIVND (reference sequence). DNA of the CDR3: TGTGCCAGTGCCCCGCTAGGAGATACGCGGTATTTT. It is translated as CASAPLGDTRYF.

This clonotype has only a few counts. V usage is TRBV24-1 and J usage is TRBJ2-5; possible D gene TRBD1, 5 bases. V was pared by 6 bases and J by 4 bases, with 11 bases between. This CDR3 spans 13 amino acids. The germline V gene has CDR1 KGHDR and CDR2 SFDVKD. CDR3 region: CATSHPGRETQYF. The CDR3 region has the DNA TGTGCCACCAGTCATCCAGGGCGAGAGACCCAGTACTTC.

This clonotype showed up many times. The rearrangement links TRBV20-1 to TRBJ1-5; D is possibly TRBD1 (6 bases). The CDR3 length is 15 residues. Trimming removed 2 bases at V and 6 bases at J, with 17 bases between. Germline values: CDR1 DFQATT, CDR2 SNEGSKA (reference sequence). As DNA, the CDR3 is TGCAGTGCTAGATCCCTCTTCGGGGGGCGTCAGCCCCAGCATTTT. It specifies CSARSLFGGRQPQHF.

The chain combines TRBV7-9 with TRBJ2-2, with 8 bases aligning to TRBD1. V lost 7 bases and J lost 6; bases outside the gene matches: 10. The CDR3 has 15 residues. CDR1 is SEHNR, CDR2 FQNEAQ, per germline (reference sequence). CDR3 in amino acids: CASTILTGDPGELFF. CDR3 coding DNA: TGTGCCAGCACCATTTTGACAGGGGATCCCGGGGAGCTGTTTTTT.

By frequency in the sample, this clonotype is medium-sized. The chain combines TRBV6-2 or TRBV6-3 with TRBJ1-6, with 7 bases that match TRBD1. Trimming at V came to 6 bases and at J to 6 bases, leaving 8 bases not matched to a gene. CDR1 is MNHEY and CDR2 is SVGEGT in the germline V gene. The CDR3 consists of 15 residues. DNA for the CDR3: TGTGCCAGCAGCGGCGGGACAGCGACTAATTCACCCCTCCACTTT. This translates into CASSGGTATNSPLHF.

This clonotype was seen more than once but under ten times. The gene calls are TRBV28 and TRBJ2-3; the D gene is possibly TRBD1 (5 bases). Trimming removed 5 bases from V and 7 bases from J, with 13 bases in between. This CDR3 contains 13 residues. Per germline, CDR1 MDHEN and CDR2 SYDVKM. The CDR3 region has the DNA TGTGCCAGCAGTCTCGACAGCACGTATACGCAGTATTTT. Translation gives CASSLDSTYTQYF.

The V and J genes are TRBV4-1 and TRBJ2-1; D unresolved. There are 15 residues in the CDR3. Germline CDR1 is MGHRA and CDR2 is YSYEKL. V was cut by 0 bases and J by 9 bases, with 15 bases left in between. CDR3 region: CASSQDPSTSLEQFF. In nucleotides, the CDR3 is TGCGCCAGCAGCCAAGATCCGTCTACCTCCCTTGAGCAGTTCTTC.